This T cell receptor (beta chain) was identified in a study of T cells in Graves' hyperthyroidism and ophthalmopathy. Whole-study context: Initial diagnosis, before any treatment, was when peripheral blood was collected.

This clonotype was observed a handful of times. The germline V gene encodes CDR1 KGHSH and CDR2 LQKENI. V was shortened by 2 bases and J by 2 bases, with 17 bases between the two germline ends. This CDR3 comprises 17 residues. Patients counted as stable if ophthalmopathy did not develop within 18 months. The hyperthyroidism was newly diagnosed and had lasted under 2 months; the patients were aged 18 to 65. Fresh peripheral blood, 10 ml, yielded the PBMCs. Amplification of TCR beta CDR3 regions used RNA as the template. First-round RT-PCR of the TCR CDR3 relied on the HTBI primer set. Using its own MiXCR run on the multiplex PCR reads, TCRdb lists one record per CDR3 protein. The sample carries some 740,000 distinct CDR3 sequences, around 13% recorded once.

The chain uses TRBV18 and TRBJ2-3, with D possibly being TRBD2 (5 bases). This clonotype originated in a woman aged 18-35 years with Graves' hyperthyroidism. Sample: blood. CDR3 in DNA: TGTGCCAGCTCACCATCGGGAAAGATCGGCTTCACAGATACGCAGTATTTT. Protein sequence: CASSPSGKIGFTDTQYF.